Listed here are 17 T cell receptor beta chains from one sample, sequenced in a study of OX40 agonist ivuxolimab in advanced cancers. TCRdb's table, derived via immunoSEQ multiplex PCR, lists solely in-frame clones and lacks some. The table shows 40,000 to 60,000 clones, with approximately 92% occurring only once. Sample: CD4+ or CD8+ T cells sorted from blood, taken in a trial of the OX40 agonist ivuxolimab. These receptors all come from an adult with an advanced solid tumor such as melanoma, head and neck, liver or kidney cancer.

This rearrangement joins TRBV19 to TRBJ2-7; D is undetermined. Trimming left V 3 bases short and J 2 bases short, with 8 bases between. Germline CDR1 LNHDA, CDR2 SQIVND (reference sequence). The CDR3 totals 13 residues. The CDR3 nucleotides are TGTGCCAGTAGTATTAAGGGCGCCTACGAGCAGTACTTC. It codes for CASSIKGAYEQYF.

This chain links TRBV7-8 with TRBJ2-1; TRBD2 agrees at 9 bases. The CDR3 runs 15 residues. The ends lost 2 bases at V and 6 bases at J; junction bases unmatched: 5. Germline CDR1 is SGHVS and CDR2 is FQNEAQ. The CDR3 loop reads CASSLRLAEVNEQFF. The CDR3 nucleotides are TGTGCCAGCAGCTTAAGACTAGCGGAGGTCAATGAGCAGTTCTTC.

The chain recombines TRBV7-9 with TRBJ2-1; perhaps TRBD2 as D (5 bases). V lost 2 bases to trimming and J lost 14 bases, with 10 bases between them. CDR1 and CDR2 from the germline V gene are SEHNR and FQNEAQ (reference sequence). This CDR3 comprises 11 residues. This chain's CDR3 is CASSLSGNEFF. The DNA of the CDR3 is TGTGCCAGCAGCTTATCGGGAAATGAGTTCTTC.

CDR3 region: CASSQASGEEQYF. CDR3 nucleotides: TGTGCCAGCAGCCAAGCTTCCGGGGAAGAGCAGTACTTC. This chain uses TRBV14 with TRBJ2-7; D might be TRBD2 (5 bases). V was shortened by 1 base and J by 7 bases, with 11 bases between the two germline ends. The CDR3 runs to 13 residues. The germline V gene has CDR1 SGHDN and CDR2 FVKESK.

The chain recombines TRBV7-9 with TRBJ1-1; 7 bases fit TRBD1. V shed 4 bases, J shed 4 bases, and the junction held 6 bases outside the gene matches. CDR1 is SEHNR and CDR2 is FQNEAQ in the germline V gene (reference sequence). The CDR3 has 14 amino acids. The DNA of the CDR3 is TGTGCCAGCAGCTCAGACAGGGAGGGCACTGAAGCTTTCTTT. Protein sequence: CASSSDREGTEAFF.

The CDR3 nucleotides read TGTGCCAGCAGCTCCAACCCCGTAGGGGACATGAACACTGAAGCTTTCTTT. Translation: CASSSNPVGDMNTEAFF. The rearrangement joins TRBV7-8 to TRBJ1-1; TRBD1 is a possible D gene (6 bases). Germline CDR1 SGHVS, CDR2 FQNEAQ. This CDR3 has 17 residues. The ends were cut back, 4 bases at V and 0 bases at J, with 18 bases in the middle.

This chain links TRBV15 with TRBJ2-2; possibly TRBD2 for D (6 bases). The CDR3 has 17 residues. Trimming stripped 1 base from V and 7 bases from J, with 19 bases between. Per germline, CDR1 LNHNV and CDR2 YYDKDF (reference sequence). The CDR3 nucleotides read TGTGCCACCAGCAGAGGGAGGGGAGGTATCTACGGCGGGGAGCTGTTTTTT. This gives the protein CATSRGRGGIYGGELFF.

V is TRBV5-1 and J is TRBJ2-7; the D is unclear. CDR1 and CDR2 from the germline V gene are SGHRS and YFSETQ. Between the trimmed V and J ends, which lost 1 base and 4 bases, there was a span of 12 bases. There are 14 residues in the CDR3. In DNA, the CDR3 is TGCGCCAGCAGCTTGAGGCGGCCTGGGTACGAGCAGTACTTC. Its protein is CASSLRRPGYEQYF.

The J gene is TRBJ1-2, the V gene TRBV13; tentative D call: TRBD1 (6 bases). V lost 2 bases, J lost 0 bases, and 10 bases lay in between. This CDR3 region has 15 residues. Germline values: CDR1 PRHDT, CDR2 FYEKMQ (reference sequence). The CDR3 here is CASSLYRAPNYGYTF. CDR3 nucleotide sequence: TGTGCCAGCAGCTTATACAGGGCCCCTAACTATGGCTACACCTTC.

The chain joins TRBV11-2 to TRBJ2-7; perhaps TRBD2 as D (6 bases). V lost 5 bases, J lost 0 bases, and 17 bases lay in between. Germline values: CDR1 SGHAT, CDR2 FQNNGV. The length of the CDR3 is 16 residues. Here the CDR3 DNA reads TGTGCCAGCAGCCTAGGGAGTAGCGGTAGCTCCTACGAGCAGTACTTC. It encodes CASSLGSSGSSYEQYF.

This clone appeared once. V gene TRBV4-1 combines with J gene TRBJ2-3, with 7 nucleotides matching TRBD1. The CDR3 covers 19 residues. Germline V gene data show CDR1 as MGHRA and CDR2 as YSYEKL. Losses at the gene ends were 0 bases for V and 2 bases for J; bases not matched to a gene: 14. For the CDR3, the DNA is TGCGCCAGCAGCCAAGATAAGTATGTTAGGACAGGTAACACAGATACGCAGTATTTT. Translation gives CASSQDKYVRTGNTDTQYF.

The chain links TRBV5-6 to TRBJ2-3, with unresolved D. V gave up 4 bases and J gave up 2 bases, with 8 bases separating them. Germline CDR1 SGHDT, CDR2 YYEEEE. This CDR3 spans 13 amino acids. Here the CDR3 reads CASSPSYTDTQYF. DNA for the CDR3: TGTGCCAGCAGCCCCTCCTACACAGATACGCAGTATTTT.

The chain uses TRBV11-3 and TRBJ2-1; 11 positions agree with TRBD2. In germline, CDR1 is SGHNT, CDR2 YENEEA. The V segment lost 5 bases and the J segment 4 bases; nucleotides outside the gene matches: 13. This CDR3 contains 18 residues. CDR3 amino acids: CASSLEPLAGGPYNEQFF. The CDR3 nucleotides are TGTGCCAGCAGCCTCGAGCCTTTAGCGGGAGGGCCTTACAATGAGCAGTTCTTC.

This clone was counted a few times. CDR3 sequence: CASSLRRVGNEQFF. The CDR3 DNA follows: TGCGCCAGCAGCTTACGCAGGGTAGGCAATGAGCAGTTCTTC. The chain uses TRBV5-1 and TRBJ2-1; possibly TRBD1 for D (5 bases). Germline V gene lookup returns CDR1 SGHRS and CDR2 YFSETQ. Trimming removed 2 bases from V and 6 bases from J, with 12 bases in between. This CDR3 is built from 14 residues. Using reference TRBV5-1 and TRBJ2-1 for the parts outside the CDR3, the full variable domain is KAGVTQTPRYLIKTRGQQVTLSCSPISGHRSVSWYQQTPGQGLQFLFEYFSETQRNKGNFPGRFSGRQFSNSRSEMNVSTLELGDSALYLCASSLRRVGNEQFFGPGTRLTVL.

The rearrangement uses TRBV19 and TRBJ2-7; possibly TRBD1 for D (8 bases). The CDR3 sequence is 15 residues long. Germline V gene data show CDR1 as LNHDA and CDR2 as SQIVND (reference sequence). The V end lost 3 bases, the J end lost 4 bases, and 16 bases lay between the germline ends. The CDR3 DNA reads TGTGCCAGTAGTATTCACAGGGGGGGAAGGTACGAGCAGTACTTC. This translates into CASSIHRGGRYEQYF.

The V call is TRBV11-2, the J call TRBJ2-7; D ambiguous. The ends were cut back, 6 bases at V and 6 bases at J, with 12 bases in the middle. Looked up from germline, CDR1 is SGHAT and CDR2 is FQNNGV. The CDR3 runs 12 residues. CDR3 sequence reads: CASSPRFAEQYF. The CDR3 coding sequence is TGTGCCAGCAGTCCCCGGTTTGCCGAGCAGTACTTC.

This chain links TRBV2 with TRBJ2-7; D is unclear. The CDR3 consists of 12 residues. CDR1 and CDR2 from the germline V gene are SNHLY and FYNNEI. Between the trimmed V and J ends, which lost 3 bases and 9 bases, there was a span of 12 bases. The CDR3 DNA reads TGTGCCAGCAGTGACAGTTTGGCAGGGCAGTACTTC. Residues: CASSDSLAGQYF.